Reported below is one T cell receptor beta chain. Germline V gene sequence: CDR1 MDHEN, CDR2 SYDVKM. The V segment lost 6 bases and the J segment 5 bases; nucleotides outside the gene matches: 5. The CDR3 runs to 14 residues. The source of the sample is a study of blood T cell repertoires in COVID-19. Study background: Acute-phase and convalescent COVID-19 samples originated in the United States, Italy and Spain. T cells, B-cell-depleted T cells, or PBMCs supplied cDNA or gDNA.

In the authors' methods: Amplifying reference gene primers gave estimates of nucleated cell counts. This table comes from immunoSEQ multiplex PCR, and its TCRdb copy is limited to in-frame clones, with some not included. V and J calls and clone size are given by that table; D and trimming were obtained from the DNA. This sample has roughly 60,000 clones, with 88% found just once. Material for sequencing was peripheral blood. This receptor was identified in a human donor in a cohort sampled during active COVID-19. The gene calls are TRBV28 and TRBJ2-2; 8 nucleotides match TRBD2. The DNA for the CDR3 is TGTGCCAGCAGGGAAGCGGGGGATACCGGGGAGCTGTTTTTT. It yields the protein CASREAGDTGELFF.